This is a list of T cell receptor beta chains from one sample in a study of control samples from healthy donors and cancer patients. Using immunoSEQ multiplex PCR, the repertoire was profiled, and TCRdb retains in-frame clones only, with some absent. This sample has some 89,000 clones, with 85% found just once. The specimen sequenced was blood. The source of these receptors is a woman aged 35 to 49 in good health. The CDR3 runs from the conserved cysteine through the conserved F or W. The D gene is left open where the match is weak. Clone sizes are given selectively: once, few, many, or a class where the clone is expanded.

d_gene: -; j_gene: TRBJ2-2; abundance: -; v_gene: TRBV2; CDR3aa: CASNGGGTGELFF; CDR3nt: TGTGCCAGCAACGGGGGCGGGACCGGGGAGCTGTTTTTT
d_gene: -; j_gene: TRBJ1-6; abundance: once; v_gene: TRBV15; CDR3aa: CATSERGSPSYNSPLHF; CDR3nt: TGTGCCACCAGCGAGAGAGGGAGCCCCTCCTATAATTCACCCCTCCACTTT
d_gene: TRBD1; j_gene: TRBJ1-2; abundance: -; v_gene: TRBV6-1; CDR3aa: CASSEAGTGHGYTF; CDR3nt: TGTGCCAGCAGTGAAGCTGGGACAGGACATGGCTACACCTTC
d_gene: TRBD1; j_gene: TRBJ1-1; abundance: -; v_gene: TRBV25-1; CDR3aa: CASRAGQGRNTEAFF; CDR3nt: TGTGCCAGCAGGGCGGGACAGGGGAGGAACACTGAAGCTTTCTTT
d_gene: TRBD2; j_gene: TRBJ2-5; abundance: -; v_gene: TRBV5-1; CDR3aa: CASSFNLGTTRGETQYF; CDR3nt: TGCGCCAGCAGCTTTAACCTGGGGACTACACGAGGGGAGACCCAGTACTTC
d_gene: -; j_gene: TRBJ2-5; abundance: -; v_gene: TRBV27; CDR3aa: CASSLLARGTQYF; CDR3nt: TGTGCCAGCAGTTTATTGGCGCGTGGGACCCAGTACTTC
d_gene: -; j_gene: TRBJ1-1; abundance: -; v_gene: TRBV5-1; CDR3aa: CASSLGGDGTEAFF; CDR3nt: TGCGCCAGCAGCTTGGGGGGCGATGGGACTGAAGCTTTCTTT
d_gene: -; j_gene: TRBJ2-1; abundance: -; v_gene: TRBV6-5; CDR3aa: CASSYAGNEQFF; CDR3nt: TGTGCCAGCAGTTACGCGGGGAATGAGCAGTTCTTC
d_gene: TRBD2; j_gene: TRBJ2-1; abundance: -; v_gene: TRBV9; CDR3aa: CASSVDPAGGRNEQFF; CDR3nt: TGTGCCAGCAGCGTAGACCCAGCGGGGGGTAGAAATGAGCAGTTCTTC
d_gene: TRBD1; j_gene: TRBJ2-6; abundance: once; v_gene: TRBV2; CDR3aa: CASMTGKAGANVLTF; CDR3nt: TGTGCCAGCATGACAGGGAAAGCTGGGGCCAACGTCCTGACTTTC
d_gene: -; j_gene: TRBJ1-1; abundance: -; v_gene: TRBV20-1; CDR3aa: CSASRGGTEAFF; CDR3nt: TGCAGTGCTAGTCGGGGGGGCACTGAAGCTTTCTTT
d_gene: TRBD1; j_gene: TRBJ2-2; abundance: -; v_gene: TRBV7-9; CDR3aa: CASSRKGDSYTGELFF; CDR3nt: TGTGCCAGCAGCCGAAAAGGGGACAGCTACACCGGGGAGCTGTTTTTT
d_gene: TRBD2; j_gene: TRBJ2-5; abundance: -; v_gene: TRBV6-2/TRBV6-3; CDR3aa: CASSYRRGVKTQYF; CDR3nt: TGTGCCAGCAGTTACCGGCGGGGGGTGAAGACCCAGTACTTC
d_gene: -; j_gene: TRBJ2-1; abundance: -; v_gene: TRBV3-1/TRBV3-2; CDR3aa: CASSPSHAGANEQFF; CDR3nt: TGTGCCAGCAGCCCCTCCCACGCCGGGGCCAATGAGCAGTTCTTC
d_gene: -; j_gene: TRBJ2-3; abundance: -; v_gene: TRBV10-3; CDR3aa: CATVGIYGATDTQYF; CDR3nt: TGTGCCACCGTGGGGATCTACGGGGCCACAGATACGCAGTATTTT
d_gene: -; j_gene: TRBJ2-3; abundance: -; v_gene: TRBV5-1; CDR3aa: CASSLEIVSTDTQYF; CDR3nt: TGCGCCAGCAGCTTGGAGATTGTTAGCACAGATACGCAGTATTTT
d_gene: -; j_gene: TRBJ2-1; abundance: -; v_gene: TRBV30; CDR3aa: CAWNFGPAGEQFF; CDR3nt: TGTGCCTGGAACTTCGGACCCGCCGGTGAGCAGTTCTTC
d_gene: TRBD1; j_gene: TRBJ2-3; abundance: -; v_gene: TRBV18; CDR3aa: CASSLLGTASTDTQYF; CDR3nt: TGTGCCAGCTCACTATTGGGGACAGCCAGCACAGATACGCAGTATTTT
d_gene: TRBD1; j_gene: TRBJ1-2; abundance: -; v_gene: TRBV14; CDR3aa: CASSSQGAQYGYTF; CDR3nt: TGTGCCAGCAGCTCACAGGGGGCTCAGTATGGCTACACCTTC
d_gene: TRBD2; j_gene: TRBJ2-3; abundance: once; v_gene: TRBV20-1; CDR3aa: CSASSSGGDTQYF; CDR3nt: TGCAGTGCTAGTTCCAGCGGGGGAGATACGCAGTATTTT
d_gene: TRBD1; j_gene: TRBJ1-3; abundance: few; v_gene: TRBV19; CDR3aa: CASSARGGSPGNTIYF; CDR3nt: TGTGCCAGTAGTGCCAGGGGGGGATCTCCTGGAAACACCATATATTTT
d_gene: TRBD2; j_gene: TRBJ2-3; abundance: -; v_gene: TRBV2; CDR3aa: CASNGGISTDTQYF; CDR3nt: TGTGCCAGCAACGGGGGGATTAGCACAGATACGCAGTATTTT
d_gene: -; j_gene: TRBJ1-6; abundance: -; v_gene: TRBV12-3/TRBV12-4; CDR3aa: CASSSQSNSPLHF; CDR3nt: TGTGCCAGCAGTTCCCAAAGTAATTCACCCCTCCACTTT
d_gene: -; j_gene: TRBJ1-1; abundance: once; v_gene: TRBV4-3; CDR3aa: CASSRQAGAAEAFF; CDR3nt: TGCGCCAGCAGCCGCCAGGCGGGGGCGGCTGAAGCTTTCTTT